The 28 T cell receptor beta chains reported below all come from one sample, sequenced in a study of cytomegalovirus exposure and HLA in healthy donors. Researchers ran the PCR with 60 Vbeta and 13 Jbeta primers. The method was immunoSEQ multiplex PCR; TCRdb's version includes in-frame clones alone and lacks a portion of them. The sample holds over 55,000 clones, around 82% seen once. The sample consisted of PBMCs. Receptors originate from a male donor in good health and CMV-seronegative.

This clone was seen only a few times. The V gene is TRBV4-3, the J gene TRBJ1-1, with D possibly TRBD1 on 5 matching bases. The ends were cut back, 3 bases at V and 5 bases at J, with 13 bases in the middle. CDR1 LGHNA and CDR2 YSLEER come from the germline V gene. CDR3 length equals 14 residues. The CDR3 bases are TGCGCCAGCAGCCATTTGGAGGGGCGGACTGAAGCTTTCTTT. It translates to CASSHLEGRTEAFF.

The V and J genes are TRBV7-2 and TRBJ1-2, with unresolved D. The V end was cut by 1 base, the J end by 5 bases, with 8 bases between. The CDR3 contains 13 residues. Germline assignment: CDR1 SGHTA and CDR2 FQGNSA. The CDR3 region has the DNA TGTGCCAGCAGCTTAGGTTTACAGTATGGCTACACCTTC. Translation: CASSLGLQYGYTF. Using reference TRBV7-2 and TRBJ1-2 for the parts outside the CDR3, the full variable domain is GAGVSQSPSNKVTEKGKDVELRCDPISGHTALYWYRQSLGQGLEFLIYFQGNSAPDKSGLPSDRFSAERTGGSVSTLTIQRTQQEDSAVYLCASSLGLQYGYTFGSGTRLTVV.

This chain links TRBV5-1 with TRBJ1-4, with no clear D. This CDR3 has 16 residues. The V gene's germline CDR1 is SGHRS and CDR2 YFSETQ. Trimming took off 5 bases at V and 0 bases at J, with 14 bases between the two ends. The DNA for the CDR3 is TGCGCCAGCAGTATTGGGAGGTCGACAACTAATGAAAAACTGTTTTTT. This gives the protein CASSIGRSTTNEKLFF.

This chain links TRBV5-1 with TRBJ1-1; TRBD1 agrees at 7 bases. CDR1 and CDR2 from the germline V gene are SGHRS and YFSETQ. There are 16 residues in the CDR3. After removal of 3 bases from V and 1 base from J, the junction contained 9 bases not matched to a gene. CDR3 sequence reads: CASSYAYRGPNTEAFF. DNA of the CDR3: TGCGCCAGCAGCTACGCATACAGGGGCCCGAACACTGAAGCTTTCTTT.

The V call is TRBV6-5, the J call TRBJ1-1; TRBD1 agrees at 7 bases. V lost 7 bases, J lost 1 base, and 3 bases stayed unmatched. Germline assignment: CDR1 MNHEY and CDR2 SVGAGI. The CDR3 has 13 residues. CDR3 nucleotides: TGTGCCAGCACGGACAGGTGGAACACTGAAGCTTTCTTT. Translation: CASTDRWNTEAFF.

The rearrangement uses TRBV6-5 and TRBJ2-2; no clear D. Between the trimmed V and J ends, which lost 8 bases and 4 bases, there was a span of 8 bases. The CDR3 has 12 residues. Germline V gene sequence: CDR1 MNHEY, CDR2 SVGAGI. The CDR3 DNA is TGTGCCAGCGGGCGCCGCACCGGGGAGCTGTTTTTT. This sequence encodes CASGRRTGELFF.

V is TRBV5-1 and J is TRBJ1-1, with TRBD1 matching 7 bases. The length of the CDR3 is 15 residues. Unmatched junction bases numbered 9, after V lost 0 bases and J lost 7 bases. CDR1 and CDR2 (germline): SGHRS, YFSETQ. Here the CDR3 reads CASSLVGTAPDEAFF. The CDR3 coding sequence is TGCGCCAGCAGCTTGGTAGGGACAGCACCTGATGAAGCTTTCTTT.

V and J are TRBV4-3 and TRBJ2-7, with TRBD1 as a possible D gene (6 bases). The CDR3 totals 15 residues. The germline V gene encodes CDR1 LGHNA and CDR2 YSLEER. Trimming took off 0 bases at V and 4 bases at J, with 13 bases between the two ends. CDR3 sequence reads: CASSQDQDSKYEQYF. CDR3 nucleotide sequence: TGCGCCAGCAGCCAAGATCAGGACAGCAAATACGAGCAGTACTTC.

The chain has TRBV4-3 and TRBJ2-7; weak D call: TRBD2 (6 bases). Germline CDR1 reads LGHNA; CDR2 reads YSLEER. V dropped 0 bases and J dropped 4 bases, with 16 bases sitting between them. This CDR3 is 16 amino acids long. CDR3 sequence (DNA): TGCGCCAGCAGCCAAGAAAGGCAGGAGGGTGGGTACGAGCAGTACTTC. Translating gives CASSQERQEGGYEQYF.

Only a few counts were recorded for this clone. The chain uses TRBV19 and TRBJ1-1; D ambiguous. The V end lost 6 bases, the J end lost 4 bases, and 12 bases lay between the germline ends. Germline assignment: CDR1 LNHDA and CDR2 SQIVND (reference sequence). The CDR3 has 13 residues. The CDR3 spells CASSQALRTEAFF. CDR3 nucleotides: TGTGCCAGTAGCCAGGCTTTACGCACTGAAGCTTTCTTT.

The chain links TRBV28 to TRBJ1-6, with 8 bases identical to TRBD1. V shed 5 bases, J shed 8 bases, and the junction held 5 bases outside the gene matches. The CDR3 is 14 residues long. In germline, CDR1 is MDHEN, CDR2 SYDVKM. This CDR3 reads CASSPGGADSPLHF. The CDR3 nucleotides are TGTGCCAGCAGTCCAGGGGGCGCGGATTCACCCCTCCACTTT.

V gene TRBV19 combines with J gene TRBJ2-2; 9 nucleotides line up with TRBD1. CDR3 size: 16 residues. Germline loops: CDR1 LNHDA, CDR2 SQIVND (reference sequence). With V trimmed by 4 bases and J by 6 bases, 9 bases remained unmatched. CDR3 protein: CASSTLGQGLAGELFF. The DNA of the CDR3 is TGTGCCAGTAGTACCCTTGGACAGGGGTTAGCCGGGGAGCTGTTTTTT. Looking up the rest from reference TRBV19 and TRBJ2-2 gives the full variable domain: DGGITQSPKYLFRKEGQNVTLSCEQNLNHDAMYWYRQDPGQGLRLIYYSQIVNDFQKGDIAEGYSVSREKKESFPLTVTSAQKNPTAFYLCASSTLGQGLAGELFFGEGSRLTVL.

V usage is TRBV19 and J usage is TRBJ2-1, with 14 nucleotides matching TRBD2. The CDR3 is 16 amino acids. In germline, CDR1 is LNHDA, CDR2 SQIVND (reference sequence). Trimming took 4 bases from V and 8 from J; bases not matched to a gene: 7. In DNA form, the CDR3 reads TGTGCCAGTAGTAGTAAAGGGACTAGCGGGGGCTATGAGCAGTTCTTC. Translating it yields CASSSKGTSGGYEQFF. Filled out from reference TRBV19 and TRBJ2-1, the complete variable domain reads DGGITQSPKYLFRKEGQNVTLSCEQNLNHDAMYWYRQDPGQGLRLIYYSQIVNDFQKGDIAEGYSVSREKKESFPLTVTSAQKNPTAFYLCASSSKGTSGGYEQFFGPGTRLTVL.

The CDR3 bases are TGTGCCATCAGATTGGACAGCTCCTACGAGCAGTACTTC. Its protein is CAIRLDSSYEQYF. The chain is built from TRBV10-3 and TRBJ2-5; a possible D gene is TRBD1 (6 bases). Gene TRBJ2-7 matches the end of the DNA better, so the J call may be wrong. The length of the CDR3 is 13 residues. Germline V gene lookup returns CDR1 ENHRY and CDR2 SYGVKD.

The chain has TRBV4-1 and TRBJ2-7, with 7 positions matching TRBD1. Germline V gene lookup returns CDR1 MGHRA and CDR2 YSYEKL. The V gene end was trimmed by 1 base and the J gene end by 5 bases; junction bases not matched to a gene: 14. The length of the CDR3 is 17 residues. The CDR3 nucleotides are TGCGCCAGCAGCCAAGGGATCTTGTTCAGGGGGTACAACGAGCAGTACTTC. As protein: CASSQGILFRGYNEQYF.

This chain connects TRBV5-1 to TRBJ2-2; no firm D call. Trimming pared 7 bases from V and 2 bases from J, leaving 12 bases between. This CDR3 is 14 amino acids long. Per the germline V gene, CDR1 is SGHRS and CDR2 is YFSETQ. CDR3 region: CASRAGRNTGELFF. CDR3 DNA sequence: TGCGCCAGCCGAGCAGGTCGTAACACCGGGGAGCTGTTTTTT.

The V gene is TRBV6-1, the J gene TRBJ1-1; 9 bases align to TRBD1. J gave up 2 bases and V 6 bases, and 4 bases lay outside the gene matches. The length of the CDR3 is 14 residues. Germline V CDR1 and CDR2: MNHNS, SASEGT. CDR3 in amino acids: CASRPTGGNTEAFF. CDR3 in DNA: TGTGCCAGCAGACCGACAGGGGGAAACACTGAAGCTTTCTTT.

The V call is TRBV7-2, the J call TRBJ2-7, with D possibly being TRBD2 (7 bases). With 6 bases removed from V and 0 bases from J, the gap between germline ends came to 12 bases. Germline V gene data show CDR1 as SGHTA and CDR2 as FQGNSA. The CDR3 runs 14 residues. CDR3 amino acids: CASRRGGSSYEQYF. The CDR3 nucleotides read TGTGCCAGCAGAAGGGGGGGGTCCTCCTACGAGCAGTACTTC. Filled out from reference TRBV7-2 and TRBJ2-7, the complete variable domain reads GAGVSQSPSNKVTEKGKDVELRCDPISGHTALYWYRQSLGQGLEFLIYFQGNSAPDKSGLPSDRFSAERTGGSVSTLTIQRTQQEDSAVYLCASRRGGSSYEQYFGPGTRLTVT.

This CDR3 is CATSGGRYEQYF. The CDR3 DNA reads TGTGCCACATCAGGGGGACGCTACGAGCAGTACTTC. The chain is built from TRBV19 and TRBJ2-5; 7 bases match TRBD1. The DNA end is a closer match to TRBJ2-7, so the J assignment may be wrong. CDR1 and CDR2 from the germline V gene are LNHDA and SQIVND (reference sequence). This CDR3 has 12 amino acids.

V usage is TRBV5-5 and J usage is TRBJ1-5, with D unresolved. This CDR3 contains 15 residues. From germline, CDR1 is SGHKS and CDR2 YYEKEE (reference sequence). Trimming removed 0 bases from V and 2 bases from J, with 9 bases in between. The CDR3 is CASSLGELGNQPQHF. The CDR3 DNA reads TGTGCCAGCAGCTTGGGGGAGTTAGGCAATCAGCCCCAGCATTTT. The full variable domain, with the rest looked up from reference TRBV5-5 and TRBJ1-5, is DAGVTQSPTHLIKTRGQQVTLRCSPISGHKSVSWYQQVLGQGPQFIFQYYEKEERGRGNFPDRFSARQFPNYSSELNVNALLLGDSALYLCASSLGELGNQPQHFGDGTRLSIL.

V is TRBV7-9 and J is TRBJ1-3; the D gene is possibly TRBD1 (6 bases). Deletions cut 0 bases from V and 4 bases from J, with 16 bases between. Germline V CDR1 and CDR2: SEHNR, FQNEAQ (reference sequence). The CDR3 loop spans 17 amino acids. The CDR3 loop is CASSLATPGHPGNTIYF. The CDR3 DNA reads TGTGCCAGCAGCTTAGCCACCCCGGGACATCCAGGAAACACCATATATTTT.

The CDR3 reads CASRAGTGGSPNYGYTF. CDR3 nucleotide sequence: TGCGCCAGCAGAGCTGGGACAGGGGGCTCCCCTAACTATGGCTACACCTTC. J is TRBJ1-2 and V is TRBV10-1, with 12 bases aligning to TRBD1. From germline, CDR1 is WNHNN and CDR2 SYGVQD (reference sequence). J was trimmed by 0 bases and V by 6 bases; bases with no gene match: 8. This CDR3 is 17 amino acids long.

This clone appeared once. The chain uses TRBV2 and TRBJ1-2; TRBD1 matches 7 bases. This CDR3 is 14 amino acids long. Trimming cost V 6 bases and J 4 bases; bases outside gene matches: 8. Germline CDR1 is SNHLY and CDR2 is FYNNEI. CDR3 region: CASRGDSDSYGYTF. The CDR3 bases are TGTGCCAGCAGGGGGGACAGCGACTCCTATGGCTACACCTTC. The variable domain in full, with the rest retrieved from reference TRBV2 and TRBJ1-2, is EPEVTQTPSHQVTQMGQEVILRCVPISNHLYFYWYRQILGQKVEFLVSFYNNEISEKSEIFDDQFSVERPDGSNFTLKIRSTKLEDSAMYFCASRGDSDSYGYTFGSGTRLTVV.

A few counts support this clone. The rearrangement links TRBV2 to TRBJ1-5; 8 bases map to TRBD1. V lost 6 bases and J lost 2; bases outside the gene matches: 6. The CDR3 sequence is 15 residues long. CDR1 and CDR2 (germline): SNHLY, FYNNEI. CDR3 amino acids: CASRGDRTGNQPQHF. The CDR3 region has the DNA TGTGCCAGCAGGGGGGACAGGACCGGCAATCAGCCCCAGCATTTT.

The chain is built from TRBV7-2 and TRBJ2-7; 9 nucleotides agree with TRBD1. In germline, CDR1 is SGHTA, CDR2 FQGNSA. This CDR3 is built from 13 residues. Trimming removed 4 bases from V and 5 bases from J; junction bases left unmatched: 3. In DNA form, the CDR3 reads TGTGCCAGCAGCTGGACAGGGGAGGACGAGCAGTACTTC. It translates to CASSWTGEDEQYF.

This clone occurred a few times. The CDR3, as DNA: TGTGCCAGCAGCCGGGACTCCACAGATACGCAGTATTTT. Translation gives CASSRDSTDTQYF. V gene TRBV5-4 combines with J gene TRBJ2-3; tentative D call: TRBD2 (6 bases). Trimming left V 4 bases short and J 2 bases short, with 8 bases between. CDR3 length: 13 residues. Germline loops: CDR1 SGHNT, CDR2 YYREEE (reference sequence).

The V and J genes are TRBV5-1 and TRBJ1-4, with D unclear. With 0 bases removed from V and 13 bases from J, the gap between germline ends came to 16 bases. The CDR3 totals 14 residues. From germline, CDR1 is SGHRS and CDR2 YFSETQ. DNA of the CDR3: TGCGCCAGCAGCTTGGGACGCCCGGAGGATGGACTGTTTTTT. It is translated as CASSLGRPEDGLFF. The full variable domain, rest sourced from reference TRBV5-1 and TRBJ1-4, is KAGVTQTPRYLIKTRGQQVTLSCSPISGHRSVSWYQQTPGQGLQFLFEYFSETQRNKGNFPGRFSGRQFSNSRSEMNVSTLELGDSALYLCASSLGRPEDGLFFGSGTQLSVL.

This chain uses TRBV30 with TRBJ2-7; TRBD2 might be the D (5 bases). In germline, CDR1 is GTSNPN, CDR2 SVGIG (reference sequence). V lost 2 bases and J lost 1, with 12 bases in between. The CDR3 runs to 14 residues. The CDR3 DNA reads TGTGCCTGGAGTCGGGGTGGGCAGTCCTACGAGCAGTACTTC. Its translation: CAWSRGGQSYEQYF.